This T cell receptor (beta chain) was profiled in a study of identical twins (dated by TCRdb to the mid-2010s). Broadly, across the study: To test whether fetal clonotypes persist, this study deep-sequenced TCR alpha and beta repertoires from monozygotic twins, from unrelated adults of various ages, and from cord blood. Replicate twin experiments were performed at different times using different library preparation protocols to rule out contamination. Overall study outcomes, separate from this receptor: Out-of-frame TCR alpha sharing in monozygotic twins was systematically underestimated by recombination models, whereas sharing between unrelated individuals was in agreement with the recombination models. Conclusions relied on cross-sectional statistical analysis, since the same donors could not be followed over many years. The excess sharing between twins in beta out-of-frame sequences was weaker because fewer shared sequences reduced the signal-to-noise ratio. Abundant cord blood beta clonotypes had fewer insertions, young adult naive repertoires showed a similar but weaker trend, and memory repertoires showed no such trend. Out-of-frame TCR alpha sequences shared between twins showed an excess of low generation-probability sequences compared with coincidental sharing between unrelated individuals. Invariant T cells such as MAIT and iNKT could partly confound zero-insertion analyses, though diverse VJ usage argued against this for most clonotypes.

The library was prepared using 5' RACE. The instrument was an Illumina HiSeq 2000. Template switching added a universal primer binding site, and the final cDNA carried a unique molecular identifier that allowed TCR cDNA molecules to be counted accurately. Specific primers in the conserved constant-segment region were used to synthesize first-strand cDNA for the TCR alpha and beta chains. Each cDNA library was double barcoded, with a SMART-Mk sample barcode plus Illumina barcodes, to control for contamination. TruSeq adapter sequences, together with Illumina sample barcodes, were added in two successive PCR steps. TCR alpha and beta cDNA libraries were sequenced on the Illumina HiSeq platform with custom primers. Concerning the study's data processing: MiGEC was used to process raw reads and extract unique molecular identifiers, and MiXCR was used to find CDR3 positions. Recombination models were inferred per individual with the repgenHMM and IGoR tools using an EM algorithm. The analysis of shared clonotypes was done with the tcR package in R, with sharing normalized by the product of cloneset sizes. Out-of-frame nonproductive sequences were analyzed to study raw recombination free of thymic and clonal selection effects. The public sequencing data were trimmed at Q25 with fastp and processed into clonotypes with MiXCR by TCRdb, which kept only in-frame beta chains. All rows with the same CDR3 protein become a single entry with the most common DNA and genes. TCRdb's processing, not the authors' own work, is the source of the V and J calls. For this sample there are 500,000 or so distinct CDR3 sequences; 22% appear just once. The ten biggest clones cover around 0.9% of the sample.

The CDR3, cysteine through phenylalanine, is 16 amino acids long. Here the CDR3 DNA is all that survives: 48 bases in frame from base 1. Relative to germline, V is 4 bases shorter and J is 2 bases shorter, with 18 bases between their ends. CDR1 SGHTS and CDR2 YDEGEE were looked up in the germline V gene. This clonotype has just a few counts. Its target antigen remains unknown. There are no base qualities to consult, and no much larger clone falls within one base. Only healthy Caucasian donors were included. Three pairs of female monozygotic twins, all aged roughly 18 to 29 years, were included in the twin cohort. Positive isolation kits from Invitrogen were used to isolate CD4+ and CD8+ T cell populations. The data also belong to a second study, concerning T cells expressing NK-cell markers. As that second study puts it: About 8 donors provided sorted CD3+CD56+NKG2C+, CD3+CD56+NKG2C- and CD3+CD56-NKG2C+ T-cell subsets, whose TCR beta-chain repertoires were profiled. Of the eight sequenced donors, seven were found to be HCMV-seropositive and one was found to be HCMV-seronegative. To restrict sorting to alphabetaTCR-expressing T cells, an anti-gammadeltaTCR antibody was added in several experiments. In roughly 6 donors, the dominant CD3+CD56+NKG2C+ clonotypes ranked among the top 10 CD8+ clonotypes, making up about 1.0-8% of CD8+ T cells. Those dominant clonotypes were again the most abundant among CD3+CD56-NKG2C+ cells in a handful of donors, at roughly 28.3-65%. It remained unclear whether the expanded NKG2C-expressing T cell clones were specific for HCMV antigens. The eight sequenced donors were randomly selected healthy volunteers, three men and five women. A commercial ELISA kit detecting HCMV-specific IgG in serum was used to determine HCMV serostatus. MIGEC was used to demultiplex reads and group reads by UMI, and MiTCR was used to assemble and quantify clonotypes. To remove erroneous sequences, TCR cDNA sequences were retained only when supported by two or more reads. The tcR package was used for downstream repertoire analysis, and clonotypes were matched between fractions using CDR3 nucleotide sequence together with V segment. VDJmatch was used to annotate antigen specificity against VDJdb, with one amino acid substitution allowed in CDR3.

The sequencing input was CD4+ T cells sorted from blood. The V gene is TRBV5-8 and the J gene is TRBJ1-2; no D gene call is confident. The clonotype was recovered from a young woman in good health. The CDR3 reads CASSDPGVRENYGYTF. The DNA is TGTGCCAGCAGCGATCCTGGGGTCAGAGAAAACTATGGCTACACCTTC.